This TCR beta chain stems from a study of blood T cell repertoires in COVID-19. The overall study: Both acute and convalescent COVID-19 samples were obtained from the United States, Italy and Spain.

The CDR3 contains 15 residues. Germline V lookup: CDR1 MDHEN, CDR2 SYDVKM. Unmatched junction bases numbered 9, after V lost 6 bases and J lost 4 bases. The protocol was immunoSEQ multiplex PCR, while the TCRdb copy is restricted to in-frame clones and leaves out a portion. The sample has over 65,000 clones, about 81% seen once. The source is a human donor in a cohort sampled during active COVID-19. This chain uses TRBV28 with TRBJ2-5, with TRBD1 matching 9 bases. The sample taken for sequencing was peripheral blood. CDR3 region: CASRRQGVRGETQYF. DNA of the CDR3: TGTGCCAGCAGAAGACAGGGGGTGAGGGGAGAGACCCAGTACTTC.